This record concerns one T cell receptor beta chain sequence. Its cognate antigen is unknown. CDR1 and CDR2 (germline): SGHRS, YFSETQ. V was pared by 4 bases and J by 7 bases, with 14 bases between. CDR3 length equals 14 residues. Resections took place in Japan or China from about 2014 to 2017. H&E slides confirmed each diagnosis, reviewed by two pathologists independently. TCRdb's table, derived via immunoSEQ multiplex PCR, lists solely in-frame clones and lacks some. This table has about 7,200 clones, over 70% appearing once. This sample is part of a study of immune evolution from preneoplasia to lung adenocarcinoma. Study findings and constraints: Clonality was highest in normal lung, lower in later-stage lesions apparently.

The specimen sequenced was FFPE adjacent normal lung tissue. The origin of this receptor is a person aged 65-85 years with lung adenocarcinoma. The chain couples TRBV5-1 to TRBJ1-4; a possible D gene is TRBD1 (5 bases). Here the CDR3 DNA reads TGCGCCAGCAGCGGAAGGGGAAGTGGTGAAAAACTGTTTTTT. Its protein is CASSGRGSGEKLFF.